This paragraph reports one T cell receptor (beta chain). Its antigen remains unidentified. Germline assignment: CDR1 SGDLS and CDR2 YYNGEE. V was clipped by 4 bases and J by 4 bases, with 17 bases between them. This CDR3 has 16 amino acids. This sample is drawn from a study of cytomegalovirus exposure and HLA in healthy donors. Produced via immunoSEQ multiplex PCR; TCRdb's table is partial and in-frame only. The sample lists 150,000 or so clones; around nine tenths were seen once. Study results and caveats: Cytomegalovirus status was reportedly diagnosed by the classifier with high specificity and sensitivity.

This TCR came from a woman aged 25 to 39 in good health and CMV-seronegative. The rearrangement uses TRBV9 and TRBJ1-4; D is ambiguous. The sequenced sample was PBMCs. CDR3 bases: TGTGCCAGCAGCCAAAGTGGGTGGAGCGATAATGAAAAACTGTTTTTT. This encodes CASSQSGWSDNEKLFF.